This is a list of T cell receptor beta chains from one sample in a study of PD-L1 blockade in urothelial cancer. The repertoire was sequenced with immunoSEQ multiplex PCR; TCRdb's copy has only in-frame clones and lacks some. The sample consists of tens of thousands of clones, approximately 80% of them appearing once. The sample consisted of PBMCs, taken around atezolizumab (anti-PD-L1) treatment. All receptors come from a man in his sixties or seventies with urothelial cancer. CDR3s include the opening cysteine and the closing phenylalanine or tryptophan. The D gene is left open where the match is weak. The listing skips clone size in some rows; elsewhere it reads once, few, many or a size class.

NA	NA	TRBV7-2	TRBJ2-1	CASSSLQRGNEQFF	TGTGCCAGCAGCTCCCTCCAAAGAGGAAATGAGCAGTTCTTC
once	NA	TRBV5-4	TRBJ1-2	CASSLRQNLYGYTF	TGTGCCAGCAGCTTGCGACAGAACCTCTATGGCTACACCTTC
NA	TRBD1	TRBV19	TRBJ2-5	CASSRTGTGGRDETQYF	TGTGCCAGTAGTAGAACCGGGACAGGGGGCCGCGATGAGACCCAGTACTTC
once	NA	TRBV4-2	TRBJ2-7	CASTPAHGVEQYF	TGTGCCAGCACCCCGGCTCACGGGGTCGAGCAGTACTTC
NA	NA	TRBV19	TRBJ1-1	CATLPRGSLNTEAFF	TGTGCCACGTTGCCCAGGGGATCCTTAAACACTGAAGCTTTCTTT
NA	TRBD1	TRBV28	TRBJ2-1	CASRTGQGPSYNEQFF	TGTGCCAGCAGAACCGGACAGGGGCCTTCCTACAATGAGCAGTTCTTC
NA	TRBD1	TRBV9	TRBJ2-5	CASSVGDRSSQETQYF	TGTGCCAGCAGCGTAGGGGACAGATCAAGCCAAGAGACCCAGTACTTC
NA	NA	TRBV2	TRBJ1-5	CASSKRPTTGNQPQHF	TGTGCCAGCAGTAAAAGGCCCACCACGGGGAATCAGCCCCAGCATTTT
once	NA	TRBV6-1	TRBJ2-5	CASSEAAGPRETQYF	TGTGCCAGCAGTGAAGCGGCGGGGCCTAGGGAGACCCAGTACTTC
NA	NA	TRBV28	TRBJ2-3	CASSSRGGAGTDTQYF	TGTGCCAGCAGTTCCCGTGGCGGAGCAGGCACAGATACGCAGTATTTT
NA	NA	TRBV21-1	TRBJ2-7	CASSKADRGLEQYF	TGTGCCAGCAGCAAAGCGGACAGGGGGCTCGAGCAGTACTTC
few	TRBD2	TRBV18	TRBJ2-1	CASSPLSPTSGRINRRHEQFF	TGTGCCAGCTCACCACTTTCTCCCACTAGCGGGAGGATTAACCGTAGGCATGAGCAGTTCTTC
NA	TRBD1	TRBV15	TRBJ1-1	CATSRGGQVTEAFF	TGTGCCACCAGCAGAGGTGGACAGGTCACTGAAGCTTTCTTT
NA	NA	TRBV4-3	TRBJ1-2	CASSQISGAAYGYTF	TGCGCCAGCAGCCAAATATCAGGGGCCGCATACGGCTACACCTTC
NA	NA	TRBV7-2	TRBJ2-4	CASSSIAKNIQYF	TGTGCCAGCAGCTCAATAGCCAAAAACATTCAGTACTTC
NA	NA	TRBV6-5	TRBJ1-1	CASSYGHGRDPEAFF	TGTGCCAGCAGCTATGGGCACGGGCGGGACCCTGAAGCTTTCTTT
NA	NA	TRBV19	TRBJ2-1	CASKYSREQFF	TGTGCCAGTAAGTACTCCCGGGAGCAGTTCTTC
NA	TRBD1	TRBV19	TRBJ1-4	CASSLTTGDNEKLFF	TGTGCCAGTAGTCTAACGACAGGGGATAATGAAAAACTGTTTTTT
NA	TRBD1	TRBV15	TRBJ2-5	CATSRGGQGRETQYF	TGTGCCACCAGCAGAGGCGGACAGGGACGAGAGACCCAGTACTTC
NA	NA	TRBV7-2	TRBJ2-3	CASSPRGPSTDTQYF	TGTGCCAGCTCCCCCAGGGGCCCCAGCACAGATACGCAGTATTTT
once	NA	TRBV30	TRBJ1-3	CAWSDARYSGNTIYF	TGTGCCTGGAGCGACGCCAGGTACTCTGGAAACACCATATATTTT
once	NA	TRBV4-1	TRBJ2-5	CASSQTQGTQETQYF	TGCGCCAGCAGCCAGACCCAGGGGACCCAAGAGACCCAGTACTTC
NA	NA	TRBV9	TRBJ2-7	CASSVGPLNEQYF	TGTGCCAGCAGCGTAGGGCCTCTTAACGAGCAGTACTTC
NA	TRBD2	TRBV7-2	TRBJ2-5	CASSPLAGGPGETQYF	TGTGCCAGCAGCCCCTTAGCGGGAGGGCCGGGGGAGACCCAGTACTTC
NA	TRBD1	TRBV7-8	TRBJ2-7	CASSLGGQGIEQYF	TGTGCCAGCAGCTTAGGCGGACAGGGGATCGAGCAGTACTTC
NA	NA	TRBV7-7	TRBJ2-5	CASSERKAGETQYF	TGTGCCAGCAGCGAACGTAAGGCAGGAGAGACCCAGTACTTC
few	NA	TRBV5-4	TRBJ1-1	CASSLASKTNTEAFF	TGTGCCAGCAGCTTGGCGAGCAAAACGAACACTGAAGCTTTCTTT
NA	NA	TRBV6-6	TRBJ1-4	CASSYQREGLFF	TGTGCCAGCAGTTACCAGCGGGAGGGACTGTTTTTT
NA	TRBD2	TRBV4-2	TRBJ2-1	CASSQGRGAGELNEQFF	TGTGCCAGCAGCCAAGGACGGGGAGCGGGGGAGTTAAATGAGCAGTTCTTC
NA	NA	TRBV20-1	TRBJ2-5	CSASLWQTQYF	TGCAGTGCATCCCTGTGGCAGACCCAGTACTTC
NA	NA	TRBV4-2	TRBJ2-2	CASSQDRSITGELFF	TGTGCCAGCAGCCAAGATAGAAGTATCACCGGGGAGCTGTTTTTT
NA	NA	TRBV7-9	TRBJ1-1	CASSPDLGVNTEAFF	TGTGCCAGCAGCCCCGATTTGGGCGTGAACACTGAAGCTTTCTTT
NA	NA	TRBV11-2	TRBJ1-2	CASSQGGGYTF	TGTGCCAGCAGCCAGGGTGGTGGCTACACCTTC
few	NA	TRBV18	TRBJ1-5	CASSALRSNQPQHF	TGTGCCAGCTCAGCTCTCAGGAGCAATCAGCCCCAGCATTTT
NA	NA	TRBV5-5	TRBJ1-2	CASSSPGVYGYTF	TGTGCCAGCAGCTCACCCGGGGTCTATGGCTACACCTTC
NA	TRBD1	TRBV7-3	TRBJ1-1	CASRGGPNTEAFF	TGTGCCAGCAGAGGGGGCCCGAACACTGAAGCTTTCTTT
NA	NA	TRBV6-5	TRBJ1-5	CASSLQVNQPQHF	TGTGCCAGCAGTCTACAGGTAAATCAGCCCCAGCATTTT
NA	TRBD2	TRBV9	TRBJ2-1	CASSRGGSYNEQFF	TGTGCCAGCAGCCGCGGGGGTTCCTACAATGAGCAGTTCTTC
NA	NA	TRBV18	TRBJ2-5	CASSNSRLGTETQYF	TGTGCCAGCTCGAACTCCCGGTTGGGCACGGAGACCCAGTACTTC
NA	NA	TRBV9	TRBJ2-6	CASSVAQGGSLGGANVLTF	TGTGCCAGCAGCGTTGCGCAGGGGGGATCTTTGGGTGGGGCCAACGTCCTGACTTTC
once	TRBD2	TRBV11-2	TRBJ2-4	CASSLDRASGGIAKNIQYF	TGTGCCAGCAGCTTAGATCGGGCTAGCGGAGGGATAGCCAAAAACATTCAGTACTTC
NA	NA	TRBV7-9	TRBJ2-3	CASSRGETDTQYF	TGTGCCAGCAGCCGCGGGGAGACAGATACGCAGTATTTT
NA	TRBD1	TRBV10-3	TRBJ2-7	CAISESAGGYEQYF	TGTGCCATCAGTGAGTCGGCAGGGGGCTACGAGCAGTACTTC
NA	NA	TRBV7-2	TRBJ1-2	CASSLPPARVGYTF	TGTGCCAGCAGCTTACCCCCAGCCAGGGTGGGCTACACCTTC
NA	TRBD2	TRBV11-2	TRBJ2-6	CASSLRSGRASGANVLTF	TGTGCCAGCAGCTTAAGGAGCGGGAGGGCGTCCGGGGCCAACGTCCTGACTTTC
NA	TRBD2	TRBV7-2	TRBJ2-3	CASSASGSTDTQYF	TGTGCCAGCAGCGCTAGCGGAAGCACAGATACGCAGTATTTT
NA	NA	TRBV10-2	TRBJ1-5	CASSESTFNQPQHF	TGCGCCAGCAGTGAGTCGACTTTCAATCAGCCCCAGCATTTT